These 18 T cell receptor beta chains share one sample of origin, sequenced in a study of liver allograft versus peripheral blood T cells. Turning to the study itself: T cell receptor repertoires in transplanted livers were compared with those in recipients' peripheral blood.

TCRdb passed the reads through MiXCR, listing each CDR3 protein once. The table shows approximately 5,700 distinct CDR3 sequences, with around 15% occurring only once. All receptors derive from a human patient who had a liver transplant. Some T cells may be supplied by the graft donor.

By share of the sample, this clonotype is medium-sized. The rearrangement links TRBV24-1 to TRBJ2-5; 8 nucleotides align to TRBD1. This CDR3 is built from 15 residues. With 4 bases clipped from V and 5 bases from J, the junction kept 8 bases outside the gene matches. Germline V gene sequence: CDR1 KGHDR, CDR2 SFDVKD. The CDR3 coding sequence is TGTGCCACCAGTGACCACCGACAGGGGATGGAGACCCAGTACTTC. Protein sequence: CATSDHRQGMETQYF.

The chain combines TRBV28 with TRBJ1-5, with D uncertain. Trimming left V 7 bases short and J 1 base short, with 8 bases between. Per the germline V gene, CDR1 is MDHEN and CDR2 is SYDVKM. CDR3 length: 13 amino acids. The CDR3 DNA sequence: TGTGCCAGCATCAAACAGAGCAATCAGCCCCAGCATTTT. Translated: CASIKQSNQPQHF.

In its sample, this clonotype ranks as medium-sized. The chain combines TRBV28 with TRBJ1-6; D possibly corresponds to TRBD1 (5 bases). The V gene lost 6 bases and the J gene lost 2 bases, with 14 bases spanning the gap. The CDR3 covers 16 residues. Germline loops: CDR1 MDHEN, CDR2 SYDVKM. In DNA form, the CDR3 reads TGTGCCAGCAGCCTTCAGGGTCGCGCCTATAATTCACCCCTCCACTTT. Protein: CASSLQGRAYNSPLHF.

Ten or more counts support this clonotype. The CDR3: CASSYSKGTHTGELFF. Here the CDR3 DNA reads TGTGCCAGCAGTTACTCGAAAGGGACACACACCGGGGAGCTGTTTTTT. This rearrangement joins TRBV6-2 or TRBV6-3 to TRBJ2-2, with D possibly being TRBD1 (6 bases). CDR3 length equals 16 residues. Trimming took off 0 bases at V and 3 bases at J, with 11 bases between the two ends. CDR1 is MNHEY, CDR2 SVGEGT, per germline.

This clonotype is labeled medium-sized. V and J are TRBV7-2 and TRBJ1-2, with 7 bases fitting TRBD1. Germline CDR1 is SGHTA and CDR2 is FQGNSA. CDR3 length equals 13 residues. Unmatched junction bases numbered 3, after V lost 4 bases and J lost 4 bases. The CDR3: CASSWDSLYGYTF. In DNA form, the CDR3 reads TGTGCCAGCAGCTGGGACAGCCTCTATGGCTACACCTTC.

In this sample, this clonotype is medium-sized. The V and J genes are TRBV6-5 and TRBJ1-2, with unresolved D. This CDR3 region has 15 residues. CDR1 and CDR2 (germline): MNHEY, SVGAGI. V was shortened by 0 bases and J by 4 bases, with 12 bases between the two germline ends. For the CDR3, the DNA is TGTGCCAGCAGTTACTCCCCGGCAAGGCTCTATGGCTACACCTTC. This translates into CASSYSPARLYGYTF.

In its sample, this clonotype ranks as medium-sized (0.01 to 0.1%). This chain links TRBV6-5 with TRBJ2-7; 7 bases are shared with TRBD2. Germline V CDR1 and CDR2: MNHEY, SVGAGI. Trimming took 10 bases from V and 2 from J; bases not matched to a gene: 8. The CDR3 covers 13 residues. CDR3: CATIRREPYEQYF. CDR3 bases: TGTGCCACCATACGGCGGGAGCCCTACGAGCAGTACTTC.

This clonotype counts as medium-sized (0.01 to 0.1%). This chain connects TRBV20-1 to TRBJ1-2; possible D gene TRBD1, 6 bases. This CDR3 has 15 amino acids. Trimming took 3 bases from V and 8 from J, leaving 22 bases between them. Germline V lookup: CDR1 DFQATT, CDR2 SNEGSKA (reference sequence). Here the CDR3 reads CSASLTTGGLGGYTF. The CDR3 bases are TGCAGTGCTAGCCTGACGACGGGGGGGCTGGGAGGCTACACCTTC.

The sample holds many counts of this clonotype. The J gene is TRBJ2-1, the V gene TRBV20-1, with D unresolved. V lost 0 bases, J lost 4 bases, and 13 bases lay in between. Germline V gene sequence: CDR1 DFQATT, CDR2 SNEGSKA (reference sequence). The length of the CDR3 is 15 residues. The CDR3 DNA reads as TGCAGTGCTAGAGACCCCTTTGGGCAGTACAATGAGCAGTTCTTC. It yields the protein CSARDPFGQYNEQFF.

This clonotype appeared many times. The V gene is TRBV11-2, the J gene TRBJ2-1, with 10 bases lining up with TRBD1. J gave up 7 bases and V 0 bases, and 3 bases lay outside the gene matches. CDR3 length: 15 amino acids. Germline CDR1 and CDR2: SGHAT and FQNNGV. CDR3: CASSLDWTGGNEQFF. The CDR3, as DNA: TGTGCCAGCAGCTTAGACTGGACAGGGGGAAATGAGCAGTTCTTC.

V gene TRBV12-3 or TRBV12-4 combines with J gene TRBJ1-5; 7 bases fit TRBD1. V was clipped by 6 bases and J by 6 bases; unmatched bases: 11. The CDR3 is made up of 15 amino acids. CDR3 DNA: TGTGCCAGCAGCCCGCTCGACAGGGAAAGTCAGCCCCAGCATTTT. This sequence encodes CASSPLDRESQPQHF.

The chain combines TRBV6-5 with TRBJ2-1; D not certain. Germline assignment: CDR1 MNHEY and CDR2 SVGAGI. V lost 2 bases and J lost 10, with 15 bases in between. The CDR3 spans 14 residues. The CDR3 region is CASSYRLSKPEQFF. CDR3 sequence (DNA): TGTGCCAGCAGTTACCGCTTATCGAAACCCGAGCAGTTCTTC.

The rearrangement links TRBV7-9 to TRBJ2-1, with TRBD2 matching 10 bases. J lost 5 bases, V lost 2 bases, and 6 bases had no gene match. The CDR3 spans 16 residues. Germline V gene data show CDR1 as SEHNR and CDR2 as FQNEAQ (reference sequence). This CDR3 reads CASSLRASGSHNEQFF. CDR3 in DNA: TGTGCCAGCAGCTTAAGGGCTAGCGGGAGCCACAATGAGCAGTTCTTC.

This clonotype has a handful of counts. The conserved phenylalanine or tryptophan normally closing the CDR3 is absent here, so this likely arose from a read error. The DNA is left out, because the CDR3 cannot be placed on it with certainty; the CDR3 is given as TCRdb lists it. The V call is TRBV25-1, the J call TRBJ2-3; the D call in the table, TRBD2, was not verified against the DNA. CDR1 and CDR2 from the germline V gene are MGHDK and SYGVNS. The CDR3 spans 11 residues, counting both ends. CDR3 in amino acids: CASSEYGLAVI.

The chain links TRBV3-1 to TRBJ2-3, with D unresolved. Germline CDR1 is LGHDT and CDR2 is YNNKEL (reference sequence). V was clipped by 5 bases and J by 1 base, with 10 bases between them. The CDR3 runs to 14 residues. The DNA of the CDR3 is TGTGCCAGCAGCTCCGGTACAGGCACAGATACGCAGTATTTT. Translation: CASSSGTGTDTQYF.

This clonotype ranks as medium-sized. J is TRBJ2-7 and V is TRBV13; a weak D match, TRBD1 (5 bases). CDR1 and CDR2 (germline): PRHDT, FYEKMQ (reference sequence). Trimming removed 5 bases at V and 1 base at J, with 12 bases between. The CDR3 has 14 amino acids. CDR3 nucleotide sequence: TGTGCCAGCAGCCTCATGACAGTTTCCTACGAGCAGTACTTC. It codes for CASSLMTVSYEQYF.

For this clonotype: The missing conserved phenylalanine or tryptophan at the end of this CDR3 makes a read error likely. The rearrangement joins TRBV20-1 to TRBJ1-1; possible D gene TRBD1, 5 bases. V was pared by 0 bases and J by 6 bases, with 11 bases between. Germline lookup yields CDR1 DFQATT and CDR2 SNEGSKA (reference sequence). The CDR3 is 13 residues long. The chain's CDR3 is CSARDYRGPEAFL. Written as DNA, the CDR3 is TGCAGTGCTAGAGATTACCGGGGCCCTGAAGCTTTCTTA.

This chain's CDR3 is CASSAMTVQETQYF. The CDR3 nucleotides are TGTGCCAGCAGCGCAATGACAGTCCAAGAGACCCAGTACTTC. The chain joins TRBV5-6 to TRBJ2-5, with D perhaps matching TRBD1 (5 bases). The CDR3 runs 14 residues. The germline CDR1 and CDR2 sequences are SGHDT and YYEEEE. The V end lost 4 bases, the J end lost 1 base, and 11 bases lay between the germline ends. Full variable domain (missing parts from reference TRBV5-6 and TRBJ2-5): DAGVTQSPTHLIKTRGQQVTLRCSPKSGHDTVSWYQQALGQGPQFIFQYYEEEERQRGNFPDRFSGHQFPNYSSELNVNALLLGDSALYLCASSAMTVQETQYFGPGTRLLVL.